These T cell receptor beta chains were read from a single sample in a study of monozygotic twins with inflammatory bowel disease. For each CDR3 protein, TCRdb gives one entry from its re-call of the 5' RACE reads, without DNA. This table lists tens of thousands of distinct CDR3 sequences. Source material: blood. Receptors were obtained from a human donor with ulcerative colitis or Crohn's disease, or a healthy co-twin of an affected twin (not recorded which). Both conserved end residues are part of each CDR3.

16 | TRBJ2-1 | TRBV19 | CASSIDLIAPYNEQFF
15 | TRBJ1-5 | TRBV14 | CASSQEGGSNQPQHF
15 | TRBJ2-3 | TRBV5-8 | CASSPGGERTDTQYF
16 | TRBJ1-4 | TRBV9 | CASSVGFMGRNEKLFF
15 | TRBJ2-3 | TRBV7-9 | CASSSEGSTTDTQYF
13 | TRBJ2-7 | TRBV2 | CASSEAQGGKEYF
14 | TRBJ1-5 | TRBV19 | CASSIDISNQPQHF
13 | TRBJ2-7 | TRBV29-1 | CSIRSAGFHEQYF
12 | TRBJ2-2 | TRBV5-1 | CASSSKLGELFF
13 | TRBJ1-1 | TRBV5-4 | CASSPEGLAEAFF
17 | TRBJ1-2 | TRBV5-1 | CASSLRASGTERDGYTF
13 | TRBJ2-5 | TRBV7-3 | CASSPSEGLTQYF
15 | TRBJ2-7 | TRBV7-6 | CASSGNRVEFCEQYF
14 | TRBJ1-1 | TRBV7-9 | CASSSKGKSTEAFF
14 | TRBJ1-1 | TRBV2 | CASSEIQGGTEAFF
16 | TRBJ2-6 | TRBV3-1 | CASSPDRNSGANVLTF
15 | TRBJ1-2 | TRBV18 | CASSPEGRWLRGYTF
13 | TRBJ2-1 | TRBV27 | CASSLMGVNEQFF
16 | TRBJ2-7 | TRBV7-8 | CASSARTPLFSYEQYF
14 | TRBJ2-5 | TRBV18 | CASSPTEPQETQYF
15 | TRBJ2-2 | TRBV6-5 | CASSYSPGGTGELFF
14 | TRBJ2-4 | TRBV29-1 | CSASMGQGGNIQYF
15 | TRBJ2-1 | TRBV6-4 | CASSASGGQYNEQFF
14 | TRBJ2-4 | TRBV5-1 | CASSRSGGANIQYF
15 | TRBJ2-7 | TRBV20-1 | CSALPGTSGTYEQYF
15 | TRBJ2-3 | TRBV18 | CASSPPSGAKDTQYF
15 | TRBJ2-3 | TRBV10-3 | CAISETFDRPDTQYF
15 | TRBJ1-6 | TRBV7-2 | CPSSIGWSYNSPLHF
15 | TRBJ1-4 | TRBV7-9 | CASSSDGRINEKLFF
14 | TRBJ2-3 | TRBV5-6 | CASSLGFELGTQYF
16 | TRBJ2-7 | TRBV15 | CATSRDSRGRYYEQYF
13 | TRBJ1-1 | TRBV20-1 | CSAQGGMNTEAFF
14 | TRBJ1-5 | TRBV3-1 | CASSQGTGDQPQHF
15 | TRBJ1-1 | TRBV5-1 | CASSLEHFGGTEAFF
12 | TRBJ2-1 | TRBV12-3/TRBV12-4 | CASSPRWDEQFF
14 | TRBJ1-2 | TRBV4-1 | CASSQDWTDYGYTF
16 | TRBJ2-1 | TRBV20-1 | CSASPGTGSSYNEQFF
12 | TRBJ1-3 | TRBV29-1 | CSVGLPGNTIYF
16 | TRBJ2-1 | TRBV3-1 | CASTPIAGSSYNEQFF
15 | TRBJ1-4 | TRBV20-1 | CSATMLFATNEKLFF
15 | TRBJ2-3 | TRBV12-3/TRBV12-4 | CASRSGLAGVDTQYF
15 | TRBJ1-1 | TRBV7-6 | CASSNPGTGDTEAFF
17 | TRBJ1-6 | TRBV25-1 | CASSEYKGVSYNSPLHF
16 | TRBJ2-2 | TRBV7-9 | CASSLGQGLDTGELFF
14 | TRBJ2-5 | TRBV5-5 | CASSLGLGGETQYF
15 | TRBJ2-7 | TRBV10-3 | CAISDVRAGDHEQYF
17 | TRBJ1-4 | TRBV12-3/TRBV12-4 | CASSLSRHNTGNEKLFF
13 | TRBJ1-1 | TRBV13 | CASSSLTNTEAFF
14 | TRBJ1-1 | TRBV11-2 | CASSHGTLNTEAFF
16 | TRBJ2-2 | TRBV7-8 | CASSHRSSRTTGELFF
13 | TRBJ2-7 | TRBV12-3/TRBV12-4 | CASSLQRFREQYF
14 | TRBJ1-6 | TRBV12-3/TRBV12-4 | CASSHGREGSPLHF
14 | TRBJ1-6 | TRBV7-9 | CASSPGTFGSPLHF
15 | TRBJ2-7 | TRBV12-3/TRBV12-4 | CASSLPGTPAYEQYF
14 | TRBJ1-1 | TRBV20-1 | CSAYRRRGNTEAFF